This record looks at one T cell receptor (beta chain) sequence and its context. Its antigen remains unidentified. This CDR3 is 13 amino acids long. Trimming cost V 10 bases and J 5 bases, with 17 bases left between them. The V gene's germline CDR1 is ENHRY and CDR2 SYGVKD. This entry comes from a study of T cells after yellow fever vaccination. Study-level points and caveats: There was a small share of clonotypes that showed up in both the CD4 and CD8 compartments. A faster peak, day 5 versus 15, was reached by the weaker secondary response.

Researchers made TCR cDNA using 5'RACE template switching, and this step added a universal primer site and UMIs. Each CDR3 protein gets one entry after TCRdb re-called the 5' RACE reads with MiXCR. The profile shows approximately 260,000 distinct CDR3 sequences, approximately 12% of them singletons. This TCR was recovered from a young man who received the YFV17D yellow fever vaccine. This chain uses TRBV10-3 with TRBJ2-5; no firm D call. This material consisted of CD4+ T cells sorted from PBMCs, taken 45 days after the yellow fever booster vaccination. CDR3 sequence reads: CASMGSLHETQYF. CDR3 sequence (DNA): TGTGCCAGCATGGGCTCCCTGCATGAGACCCAGTACTTC.